Listed here are 14 T cell receptor beta chains from one sample, sequenced in a study of T cells expressing NK-cell markers. TCRdb re-analyzed the 5' RACE reads; it lists each CDR3 protein once, without DNA. This repertoire comprises over 200,000 distinct CDR3 sequences; its ten largest clones make up 0.39%. What was sequenced was blood T cells: a sorted CD56 or NKG2C T cell subset, CD4+ or CD8+ T cells, or bulk PBMC T cells (not recorded which). These receptors all stem from a man in his late teens or twenties in good health.

The genes are TRBV5-4 and TRBJ1-1; no DNA is available, so the TRBD1 call from TCRdb remains unchecked. In germline, CDR1 is SGHNT, CDR2 YYREEE (reference sequence). There are 16 residues in the CDR3. CDR3 in amino acids: CASSPTDRDMNTEAFF.

This chain links TRBV6-5 with TRBJ2-1; the TRBD1 assignment by TCRdb is unverifiable without DNA. Germline loops: CDR1 MNHEY, CDR2 SVGAGI. This CDR3 has 18 amino acids. Here the CDR3 reads CASSSPRRGRGSYNEQFF.

This CDR3 is CASSLQVRSEQFF. J is TRBJ2-1 and V is TRBV5-4. This CDR3 region has 13 residues. CDR1 SGHNT and CDR2 YYREEE come from the germline V gene (reference sequence).

The V call is TRBV7-8, the J call TRBJ2-1; absent DNA, TCRdb's TRBD2 call cannot be checked. Looked up from germline, CDR1 is SGHVS and CDR2 is FQNEAQ. The CDR3 is 15 residues long. The CDR3 sequence: CASSSRDFLYNEQFF.

This sequence joins TRBV20-1 and TRBJ2-1; TCRdb reports TRBD2, a call that lacks DNA to check it against. This CDR3 has 12 amino acids. CDR1 is DFQATT, CDR2 SNEGSKA, per germline (reference sequence). The CDR3 is CSAATRAGEQFF.

J is TRBJ2-5 and V is TRBV15; there is no DNA to check the TCRdb D call of TRBD1. This CDR3 region has 13 residues. In germline, CDR1 is LNHNV, CDR2 YYDKDF (reference sequence). CDR3 region: CATSPDIPETQYF.

The chain couples TRBV12-3 or TRBV12-4 to TRBJ2-3; no DNA is available, so the TRBD2 call from TCRdb remains unchecked. This CDR3 is 12 amino acids long. The CDR3: CASSLDQLTQYF.

The chain combines TRBV12-3 or TRBV12-4 with TRBJ1-1; TCRdb returns TRBD1, unconfirmable since there is no DNA. The CDR3 consists of 12 residues. The chain's CDR3 is CASSPDRDEAFF.

The genes are TRBV5-4 and TRBJ2-7. The germline V gene has CDR1 SGHNT and CDR2 YYREEE (reference sequence). The CDR3 is made up of 14 amino acids. The CDR3 sequence: CASRKARSSYEQYF.

The chain employs TRBV30 and TRBJ2-5; TCRdb reports TRBD2, a call that lacks DNA to check it against. CDR3 length: 13 amino acids. Germline loops: CDR1 GTSNPN, CDR2 SVGIG (reference sequence). The chain's CDR3 is CAWSGTIQETQYF.

The chain uses TRBV6-2 or TRBV6-3 and TRBJ1-5; checking the TCRdb D call of TRBD1 is not possible without DNA. Germline lookup yields CDR1 MNHEY and CDR2 SVGEGT. CDR3 length: 16 residues. The CDR3 here is CASSYLGRGKNQPQHF.

V gene TRBV5-1 combines with J gene TRBJ2-1; TCRdb indicates TRBD2, and absent DNA this call remains unverified. The germline gives CDR1 SGHRS, CDR2 YFSETQ. The length of the CDR3 is 15 residues. The CDR3 protein is CASSWTSGRSPEQFF.

The rearrangement joins TRBV10-3 to TRBJ2-1; lacking DNA, the TRBD1 call made by TCRdb goes unchecked. Germline V gene data show CDR1 as ENHRY and CDR2 as SYGVKD. The CDR3 is 16 amino acids. CDR3 in amino acids: CAIRTTGTGTYNEQFF.

V is TRBV12-3 or TRBV12-4 and J is TRBJ1-5. CDR3 length equals 11 residues. The CDR3 region is CASSLSEPQHF.